Listed here is a single TCR beta chain. As yet, its antigen is unknown. The sample is drawn from a study of identical twins. TCRdb reanalysed the 5' RACE reads using MiXCR and keeps one entry per CDR3 protein. The sample lists 1.5 million or so distinct CDR3 sequences; 32% were seen once. Study-wide findings and caveats: Among beta out-of-frame sequences, excess sharing between twins appeared weaker.

The CDR3 is 16 amino acids. Germline lookup yields CDR1 KGHSH and CDR2 LQKENI. V was pared by 0 bases and J by 0 bases, with 9 bases between. The sample consisted of cord blood. The source of this sequence is a newborn girl in good health. V gene TRBV18 combines with J gene TRBJ1-5; D is unclear. The CDR3: CASSPPLGYSNQPQHF. As DNA, the CDR3 is TGTGCCAGCTCACCACCGTTGGGTTATAGCAATCAGCCCCAGCATTTT.